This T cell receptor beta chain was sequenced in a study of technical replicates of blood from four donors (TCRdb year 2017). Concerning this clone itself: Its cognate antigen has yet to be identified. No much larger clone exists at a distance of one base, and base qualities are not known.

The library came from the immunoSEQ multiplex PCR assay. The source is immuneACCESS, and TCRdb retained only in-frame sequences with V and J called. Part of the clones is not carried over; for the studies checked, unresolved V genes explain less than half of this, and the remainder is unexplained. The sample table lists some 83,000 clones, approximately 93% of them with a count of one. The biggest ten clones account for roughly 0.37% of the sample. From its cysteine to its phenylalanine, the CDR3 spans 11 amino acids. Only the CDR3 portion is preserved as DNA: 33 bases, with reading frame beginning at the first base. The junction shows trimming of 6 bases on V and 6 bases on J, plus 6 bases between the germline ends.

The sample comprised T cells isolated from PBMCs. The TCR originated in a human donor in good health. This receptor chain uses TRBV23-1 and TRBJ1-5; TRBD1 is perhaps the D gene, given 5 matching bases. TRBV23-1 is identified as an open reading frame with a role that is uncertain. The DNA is TGCGCCAGCAGAGACAGTCAGCCCCAGCATTTT. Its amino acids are CASRDSQPQHF.